The rows below give T cell receptor beta chains drawn from one sample of a study of cytomegalovirus exposure and HLA in healthy donors. Here immunoSEQ multiplex PCR was the method, and the copy in TCRdb shows in-frame clones only, minus some. The sample table sets out 200,000 or so clones. Source material: PBMCs. These receptors all stem from a boy younger than 18 in good health and CMV-seronegative. Both conserved end residues are part of each CDR3. Each record gives: D gene, V gene, J gene, CDR3 DNA, CDR3 protein. D genes are given only for firm matches.

>-|TRBV5-6|TRBJ2-3
TGTGCCAGCAGCGTGTGGCAGGGAAGCACAGATACGCAGTATTTT
CASSVWQGSTDTQYF
>-|TRBV13|TRBJ1-6
TGTGCCAGCAGACGAGGGCCGGAGACACCCCTCCACTTT
CASRRGPETPLHF
>-|TRBV5-6|TRBJ2-1
TGTGCCAGCAGCTTTGGAGACGTCTACAATGAGCAGTTCTTC
CASSFGDVYNEQFF
>TRBD1|TRBV7-6|TRBJ1-1
TGTGCCAGCAGCCTCGGACAGGGAGTAACTGAAGCTTTCTTT
CASSLGQGVTEAFF
>TRBD1|TRBV9|TRBJ2-7
TGTGCCAGCATTTTGACGGACAGGCTTTCCTACGAGCAGTACTTC
CASILTDRLSYEQYF
>TRBD2|TRBV30|TRBJ2-7
TGTGCCTGGAGTGACGTCCTCCAACTAGCGGGGGTCTTGGAGCAGTACTTC
CAWSDVLQLAGVLEQYF
>-|TRBV7-2|TRBJ1-3
TGTGCCAGCAGCTTAGGGACCGCGGGGGGAAACACCATATATTTT
CASSLGTAGGNTIYF
>TRBD1|TRBV29-1|TRBJ1-2
TGCAGCGTGGACAGGGGGCGGGGGCGAGACTATGGCTACACCTTC
CSVDRGRGRDYGYTF
>-|TRBV10-2|TRBJ2-7
TGCGCCAGCAGTGGGCGGAGCTCCTACGAGCAGTACTTC
CASSGRSSYEQYF
>-|TRBV28|TRBJ1-2
TGTGCCAGCAGCGCCGCGGGCTACACCTTC
CASSAAGYTF